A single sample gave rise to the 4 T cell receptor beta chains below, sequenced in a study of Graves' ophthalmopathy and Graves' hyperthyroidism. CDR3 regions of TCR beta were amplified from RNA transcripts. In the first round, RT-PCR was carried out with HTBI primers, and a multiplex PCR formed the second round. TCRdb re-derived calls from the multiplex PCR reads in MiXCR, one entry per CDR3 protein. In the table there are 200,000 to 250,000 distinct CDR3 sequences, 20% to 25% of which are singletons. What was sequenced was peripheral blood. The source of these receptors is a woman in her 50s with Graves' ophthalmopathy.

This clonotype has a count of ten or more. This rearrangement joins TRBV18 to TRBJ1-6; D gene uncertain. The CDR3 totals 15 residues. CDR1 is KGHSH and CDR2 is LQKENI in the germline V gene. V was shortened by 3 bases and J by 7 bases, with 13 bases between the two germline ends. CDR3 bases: TGTGCCAGCTCACCCGGCTTTGTTAGCAATTCACCCCTCCACTTT. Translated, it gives CASSPGFVSNSPLHF.

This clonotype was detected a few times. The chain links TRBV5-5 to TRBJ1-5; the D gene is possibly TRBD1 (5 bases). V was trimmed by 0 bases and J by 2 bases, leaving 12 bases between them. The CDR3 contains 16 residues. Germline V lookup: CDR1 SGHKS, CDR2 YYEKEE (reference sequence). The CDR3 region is CASSLERGTGNQPQHF. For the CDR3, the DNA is TGTGCCAGCAGCTTGGAAAGGGGCACGGGCAATCAGCCCCAGCATTTT.

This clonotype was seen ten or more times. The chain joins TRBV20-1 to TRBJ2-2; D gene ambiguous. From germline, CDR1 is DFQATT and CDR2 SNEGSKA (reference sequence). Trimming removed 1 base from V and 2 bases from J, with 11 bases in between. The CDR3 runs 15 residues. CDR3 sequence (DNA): TGCAGTGCTAGAGTTGCCGGAACCAACACCGGGGAGCTGTTTTTT. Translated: CSARVAGTNTGELFF.

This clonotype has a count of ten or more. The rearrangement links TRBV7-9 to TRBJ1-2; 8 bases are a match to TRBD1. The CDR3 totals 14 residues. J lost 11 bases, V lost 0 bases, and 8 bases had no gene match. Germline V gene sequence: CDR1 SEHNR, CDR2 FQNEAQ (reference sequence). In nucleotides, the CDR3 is TGTGCCAGCAGCTTAGCGTTTGGACAGGGACGATACACCTTC. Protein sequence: CASSLAFGQGRYTF.